This entry features one T cell receptor (beta chain) sequence. Its antigen is undetermined. Vbeta (60) and Jbeta (13) primers were used in the PCR. Assay used: immunoSEQ multiplex PCR; TCRdb lists only in-frame clones, some missing. The top ten hold 5% to 8% of the sample, which has 120,000 or so clones, roughly three quarters seen once. The data stem from a study of cytomegalovirus exposure and HLA in healthy donors. Turning to the study itself: Earlier sequencing of approximately 200 million T cells yielded around 120 million unique TCR beta sequences.

Broader study findings: Per published accounts, TCR beta sequences correctly predicted the HLA-A and HLA-B alleles of most subjects. Presence/absence results assume similar sequencing depth per donor, which may not hold. In a later analysis, TCR beta V- and J-gene trimming showed a link to a missense DCLRE1C variant.

The CDR3 contains 13 residues. Germline loops: CDR1 MNHNY, CDR2 SVGAGI (reference sequence). Trimming cost V 6 bases and J 6 bases, with 11 bases left between them. This TCR was recovered from a man aged 25 to 40 in good health and CMV-seropositive. Material for sequencing was PBMCs. V usage is TRBV6-6 and J usage is TRBJ2-2, with no clear D. CDR3 sequence: CASRPFESGELFF. DNA of the CDR3: TGTGCCAGCAGACCCTTCGAGTCCGGGGAGCTGTTTTTT.